The subject of this entry is one T cell receptor (beta chain). Germline loops: CDR1 MDHEN, CDR2 SYDVKM. Trimming cost V 6 bases and J 2 bases, with 17 bases left between them. The CDR3 has 15 residues. This specimen comes from a study of shared clonotypes between healthy human individuals. Sequencing used immunoSEQ multiplex PCR; TCRdb keeps in-frame clones, though not all of them. The table includes fewer than 700,000 clones, 70% to 80% detected once. The rearrangement uses TRBV28 and TRBJ2-7; a weak D match, TRBD1 (6 bases). Sequenced material: PBMCs. The receptor's source is a woman between 40 and 50 years old in good health. Some clones in this sample may be carry-over from other donors' samples. This CDR3 reads CASSPFDRTTYEQYF. The CDR3 DNA reads TGTGCCAGCAGCCCCTTTGACAGGACAACCTACGAGCAGTACTTC.